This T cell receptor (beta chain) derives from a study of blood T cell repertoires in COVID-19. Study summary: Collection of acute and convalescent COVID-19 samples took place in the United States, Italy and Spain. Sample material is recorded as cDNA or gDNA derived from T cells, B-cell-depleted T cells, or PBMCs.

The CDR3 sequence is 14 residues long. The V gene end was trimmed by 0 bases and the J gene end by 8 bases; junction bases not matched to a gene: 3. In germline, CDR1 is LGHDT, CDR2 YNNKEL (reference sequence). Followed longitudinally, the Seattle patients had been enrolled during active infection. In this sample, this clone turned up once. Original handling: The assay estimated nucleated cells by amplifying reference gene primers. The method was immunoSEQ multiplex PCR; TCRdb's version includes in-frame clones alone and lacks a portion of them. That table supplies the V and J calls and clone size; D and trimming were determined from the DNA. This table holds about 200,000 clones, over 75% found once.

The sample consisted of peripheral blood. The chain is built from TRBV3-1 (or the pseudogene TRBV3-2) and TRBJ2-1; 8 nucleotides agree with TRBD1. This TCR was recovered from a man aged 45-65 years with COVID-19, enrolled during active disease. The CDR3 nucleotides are TGTGCCAGCAGCCAAGACGACAGGGGTCATGAGCAGTTCTTC. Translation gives CASSQDDRGHEQFF.